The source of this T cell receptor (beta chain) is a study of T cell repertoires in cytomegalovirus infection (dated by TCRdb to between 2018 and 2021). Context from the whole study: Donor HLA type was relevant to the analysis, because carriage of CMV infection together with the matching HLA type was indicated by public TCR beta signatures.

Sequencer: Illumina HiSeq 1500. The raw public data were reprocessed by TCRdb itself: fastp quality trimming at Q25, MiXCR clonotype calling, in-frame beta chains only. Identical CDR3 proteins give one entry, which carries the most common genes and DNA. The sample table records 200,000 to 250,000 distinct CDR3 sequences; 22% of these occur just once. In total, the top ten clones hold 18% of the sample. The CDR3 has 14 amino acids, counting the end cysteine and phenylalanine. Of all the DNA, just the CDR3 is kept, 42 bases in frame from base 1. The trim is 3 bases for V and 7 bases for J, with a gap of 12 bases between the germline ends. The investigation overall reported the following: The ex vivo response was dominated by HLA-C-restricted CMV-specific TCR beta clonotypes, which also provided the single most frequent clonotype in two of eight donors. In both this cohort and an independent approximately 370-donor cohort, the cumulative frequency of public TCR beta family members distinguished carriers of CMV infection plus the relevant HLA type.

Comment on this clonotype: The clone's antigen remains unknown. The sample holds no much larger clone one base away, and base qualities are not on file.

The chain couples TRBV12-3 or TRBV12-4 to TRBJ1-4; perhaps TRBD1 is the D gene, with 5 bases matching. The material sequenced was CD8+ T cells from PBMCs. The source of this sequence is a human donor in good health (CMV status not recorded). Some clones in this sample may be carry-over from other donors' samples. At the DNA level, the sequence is TGTGCCAGCAGTTTCCAGGGTGGGCTTGAAAAACTGTTTTTT. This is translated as CASSFQGGLEKLFF.